This T cell receptor (beta chain) was documented in a study of CD8+ T cells in alopecia areata. Study at large: Patients in the treated group were given tofacitinib by mouth, 5 to 10 mg twice a day. A 6-month period off drug followed tofacitinib, which lasted 6 to 18 months.

cDNA prepared by RNA extraction and subsequent reverse transcription served as the template for sequencing. The repertoire was sequenced with immunoSEQ multiplex PCR; TCRdb's copy has only in-frame clones and lacks some. This sample yields 250,000 or so clones, of which roughly 69% are seen a single time; approximately 1.2% belongs to the top ten. As regards this clone: Its antigen is not identified.

Notes on the study in general: Higher clonality was seen in lesional scalp than in normal scalp, especially in alopecia totalis/universalis.

Patients with alopecia areata provided lesional scalp punch biopsies as well as peripheral blood. The CDR3 has 12 amino acids. The germline V and J ends were trimmed by 2 bases and 10 bases, with 9 bases remaining between them. The V gene's germline CDR1 is MNHNS and CDR2 SASEGT. The origin of this receptor is a human donor with alopecia areata. The chain carries TRBV6-1 and TRBJ2-1; tentatively, D is TRBD1 or TRBD2 (6 bases each). The sequences come from CD4+ T cells sorted from blood, collected at week 0. CDR3 bases: TGTGCCAGCAGTGAACTCGGGGGCGAGCAGTTCTTC. It is translated as CASSELGGEQFF.